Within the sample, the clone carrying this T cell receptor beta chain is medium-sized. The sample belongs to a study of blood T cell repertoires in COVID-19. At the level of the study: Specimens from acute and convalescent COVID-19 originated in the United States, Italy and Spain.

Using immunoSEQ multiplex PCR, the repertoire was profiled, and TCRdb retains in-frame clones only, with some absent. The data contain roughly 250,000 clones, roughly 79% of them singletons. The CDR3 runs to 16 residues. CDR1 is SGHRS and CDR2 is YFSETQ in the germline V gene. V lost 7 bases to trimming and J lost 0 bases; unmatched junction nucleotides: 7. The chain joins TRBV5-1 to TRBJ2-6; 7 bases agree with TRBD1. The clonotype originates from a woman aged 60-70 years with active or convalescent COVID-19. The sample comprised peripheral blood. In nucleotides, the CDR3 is TGCGCCAGCGCCCCGGGACAGCCCTCTGGGGCCAACGTCCTGACTTTC. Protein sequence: CASAPGQPSGANVLTF. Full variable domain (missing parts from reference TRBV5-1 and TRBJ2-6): KAGVTQTPRYLIKTRGQQVTLSCSPISGHRSVSWYQQTPGQGLQFLFEYFSETQRNKGNFPGRFSGRQFSNSRSEMNVSTLELGDSALYLCASAPGQPSGANVLTFGAGSRLTVL.